Given below is one TCR beta chain in context. The data belong to a study of T cell changes during pregnancy in multiple sclerosis. This table comes from immunoSEQ multiplex PCR, and its TCRdb copy is limited to in-frame clones, with some not included. Of around 70,000 clones listed, under 95% are singletons. This sample comprised peripheral blood, obtained in the second trimester of pregnancy. The TCR comes from a female donor with multiple sclerosis, enrolled in a pregnancy study.

The chain's CDR3 is CASSFTSGGYTDTQYF. CDR3 nucleotide sequence: TGTGCCAGCAGCTTTACTAGCGGGGGTTACACAGATACGCAGTATTTT. The V and J genes are TRBV7-2 and TRBJ2-3; 11 bases agree with TRBD2. Germline CDR1 reads SGHTA; CDR2 reads FQGNSA. Trimming cost V 3 bases and J 2 bases; bases outside gene matches: 4. The CDR3 loop spans 16 amino acids.